This T cell receptor beta chain was sequenced during a study of T cells in Graves' hyperthyroidism and ophthalmopathy. Researchers amplified the TCR beta CDR3 regions from RNA transcripts. The HTBI primer set served for first-round RT-PCR of the TCR CDR3. TCRdb independently ran MiXCR on the multiplex PCR reads; one entry per CDR3 protein. This table holds 350,000 or so distinct CDR3 sequences, roughly 18% found once. The CDR3 extends over 15 amino acids. Trimming left V 0 bases short and J 1 base short, with 9 bases between. The germline V gene encodes CDR1 MNHEY and CDR2 SVGEGT. General study findings and limits: The model forecast ophthalmopathy, anticipating it by a median about six months before onset.

Ten or more counts support this clonotype. Its cognate antigen is unknown. Exclusion criteria comprised uncontrolled infection, other autoimmune disease, pregnancy or lactation. This chain links TRBV6-2 or TRBV6-3 with TRBJ1-1; D is unclear. Sequenced: blood. This sequence was found in a woman between 40 and 50 years old with Graves' ophthalmopathy. CDR3 nucleotides: TGTGCCAGCAGTTACTCGAAGGTGGGGAACACTGAAGCTTTCTTT. It is translated as CASSYSKVGNTEAFF.